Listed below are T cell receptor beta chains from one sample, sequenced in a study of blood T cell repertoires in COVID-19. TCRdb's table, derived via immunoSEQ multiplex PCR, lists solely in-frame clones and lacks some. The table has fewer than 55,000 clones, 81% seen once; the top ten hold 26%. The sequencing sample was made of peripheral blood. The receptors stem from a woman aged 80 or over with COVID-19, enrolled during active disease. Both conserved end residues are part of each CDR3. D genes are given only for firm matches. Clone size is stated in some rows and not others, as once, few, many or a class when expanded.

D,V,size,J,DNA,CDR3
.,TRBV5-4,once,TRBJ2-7,TGTGCCAGCAGCCGCCAACAGGGATCCTACGAGCAGTACTTC,CASSRQQGSYEQYF
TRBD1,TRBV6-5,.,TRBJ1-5,TGTGCCAGCAGTCAGACAGGGGGACAGCCCCAGCATTTT,CASSQTGGQPQHF
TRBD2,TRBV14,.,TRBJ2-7,TGTGCCAGCAGCCGACGGACTAGCGGGTACGAGCAGTACTTC,CASSRRTSGYEQYF
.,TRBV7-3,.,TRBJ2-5,TGTGCCAGCAGCCCAGGCCTGCGGGCGGAGACCCAGTACTTC,CASSPGLRAETQYF
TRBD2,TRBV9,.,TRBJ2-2,TGTGCCAGCAGCGTCGGGGGGTCGGCGAACACCGGGGAGCTGTTTTTT,CASSVGGSANTGELFF
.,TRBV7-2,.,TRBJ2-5,TGTGCCAGCAGCTTAGAAAAACTAGCTCGAGAGACCCAGTACTTC,CASSLEKLARETQYF
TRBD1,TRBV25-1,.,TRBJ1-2,TGTGCCAGCAGTGAAGGGACAGGGGCGAGGGGCTACACCTTC,CASSEGTGARGYTF
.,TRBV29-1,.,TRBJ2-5,TGCAGCGTTGTAGGAGGGTCGCAGACCCAGTACTTC,CSVVGGSQTQYF
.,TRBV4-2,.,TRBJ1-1,TGTGCCAGCAGCCAAGATCCGGGGGGCTGGAACACTGAAGCTTTCTTT,CASSQDPGGWNTEAFF
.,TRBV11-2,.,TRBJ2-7,TGTGCCAGCAGCCCTTTAACAACCTACGAGCAGTACTTC,CASSPLTTYEQYF
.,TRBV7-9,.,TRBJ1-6,TGTGCCAGCAGCCCACCCAATGGGGGCGGGAATTCACCCCTCCACTTT,CASSPPNGGGNSPLHF
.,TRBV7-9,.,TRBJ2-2,TGTGCCAGCAGTGGACAGAACACCGGGGAGCTGTTTTTT,CASSGQNTGELFF
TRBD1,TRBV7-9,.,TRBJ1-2,TGTGCCAGCAGCTTGGGACAGCACTATGGCTACACCTTC,CASSLGQHYGYTF
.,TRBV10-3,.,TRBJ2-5,TGTGCCATCAGTGAGGGGAGTGCAGAGACCCAGTACTTC,CAISEGSAETQYF
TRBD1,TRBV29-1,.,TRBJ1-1,TGCAGCGTCGGACAGGGGGCCACTGAAGCTTTCTTT,CSVGQGATEAFF
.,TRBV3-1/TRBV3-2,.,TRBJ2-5,TGTGCCAGCAGCCAAGTGAGGGGAGCGGGTATCCAAGAGACCCAGTACTTC,CASSQVRGAGIQETQYF
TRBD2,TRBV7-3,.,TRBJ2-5,TGTGCCAGCAGCTCGGCAGCGGGAGTAGAGACCCAGTACTTC,CASSSAAGVETQYF
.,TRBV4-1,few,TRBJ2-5,TGCGCCAGCAGCCAAGGCTCGGAGTGGGAGACCCAGTACTTC,CASSQGSEWETQYF